This T cell receptor (beta chain) was identified in a study of blood T cell repertoires in COVID-19. Turning to the study itself: Acute-phase and convalescent COVID-19 samples originated in the United States, Italy and Spain. T cells, B-cell-depleted T cells, or PBMCs supplied cDNA or gDNA.

V lost 0 bases to trimming and J lost 4 bases; unmatched junction nucleotides: 0. In germline, CDR1 is SGHTA, CDR2 FQGNSA. CDR3 length equals 14 residues. Authors' processing steps: Amplification of reference gene primers provided the estimated nucleated cell counts. Sequenced by immunoSEQ multiplex PCR; TCRdb stores in-frame clones only, minus some. For V, J and clone size, that table is used; D and trimming come from the DNA. Of about 240,000 clones in the sample, around 85% are singletons; the top ten hold more than 4.5%. Input material: peripheral blood. The sequence derives from a man aged 45-65 years with COVID-19, enrolled during active disease. The rearrangement links TRBV7-2 to TRBJ1-5; 7 nucleotides align to TRBD1. CDR3 nucleotides: TGTGCCAGCAGCTTAGCACAGGGGAATCAGCCCCAGCATTTT. It codes for CASSLAQGNQPQHF.